The TCR beta chain under discussion was sequenced for a study of beta chain features in type 1 diabetes. The isolated RNA, all of it, was reverse transcribed, so expressed TCRB transcripts were what got sequenced. Clones were read by immunoSEQ multiplex PCR, and TCRdb kept only the in-frame ones, dropping some. The sample contains 400,000 to 550,000 clones, about an eighth of which appear only once. V gave up 0 bases and J gave up 4 bases, with 12 bases separating them. Germline lookup yields CDR1 SEHNR and CDR2 FQNEAQ (reference sequence). The length of the CDR3 is 15 residues. Regarding this clone: What it binds is unknown.

General study results and limits: The naive, central memory and Treg TCRB repertoires looked more alike in patients than they did in healthy donors. Patients with Type 1 diabetes showed moderately but significantly shorter TCRB CDR3s in all four CD4+ subsets.

The sample taken for sequencing was naive CD4+ T cells from blood. The gene calls are TRBV7-9 and TRBJ1-2; D is ambiguous. The origin of this receptor is a woman between 18 and 29 years old in good health. The CDR3 region has the DNA TGTGCCAGCAGCTTAGCGGTAGCACCTACCTATGGCTACACCTTC. Translated, it gives CASSLAVAPTYGYTF.